This record looks at one T cell receptor (beta chain) sequence and its context. CD45RO-negative cells were positively selected for CCR7, leaving out terminally differentiated effector memory CD45RA+ cells. V was pared by 2 bases and J by 0 bases, with 2 bases of the junction left unmatched. Looked up from germline, CDR1 is SGHNT and CDR2 is YYREEE (reference sequence). The CDR3 runs 15 residues. The table came from immunoSEQ multiplex PCR; TCRdb's copy has only in-frame clones and leaves some out. The sample carries approximately 2,000,000 clones, 90% to 95% recorded once. These data are taken from a study of shared clonotypes between healthy human individuals.

The chain joins TRBV5-4 to TRBJ2-7, with TRBD2 matching 10 bases. The sample taken for sequencing was naive CD8+ T cells from PBMCs. The source of this sequence is a man between 18 and 29 years old in good health. Some clones in this sample may be carry-over from other donors' samples. The DNA of the CDR3 is TGTGCCAGCAGCTTAACTAGCGGGATCTCCTACGAGCAGTACTTC. Its translation is CASSLTSGISYEQYF.